This T cell receptor (beta chain) was profiled in a study of CD8+CD57+ T cells in acquired aplastic anemia. Study details: Quantities of DNA derived from sorted CD4+ and CD8+ cells averaged around 3 ug. Study findings and constraints: Patients and controls were found to share twenty-nine CD8+ CDR3 sequences. Patient and control CD8+ Simpson's diversity was not significantly different.

Patients included in sequencing had previously demonstrated CD8+CD57+ cell expansion by flow cytometry. Patients had undergone no therapy by the time their blood was sampled. This clonotype occurred once. Antigen specificity is unknown. The CDR3 runs to 13 residues. CDR1 is SQVTM and CDR2 is ANQGSEA in the germline V gene. Trimming stripped 3 bases from V and 0 bases from J, with 9 bases between. Investigators profiled TCR beta VDJ and CDR3 from genomic DNA template. TCRdb reprocessed the reads with MiXCR, giving one entry per CDR3 protein. The sample includes fewer than 250,000 distinct CDR3 sequences, around half of them seen just once.

The sequence derives from a human donor with aplastic anemia. Sample: sorted CD4+, CD8+, or CD8+CD57+ T cells (not recorded which) from PBMCs. This chain uses TRBV29-1 with TRBJ2-7, with D possibly being TRBD1 (6 bases). In DNA form, the CDR3 reads TGCAGCGTTGAGGGGACAAACTCCTACGAGCAGTACTTC. Amino acid sequence: CSVEGTNSYEQYF.